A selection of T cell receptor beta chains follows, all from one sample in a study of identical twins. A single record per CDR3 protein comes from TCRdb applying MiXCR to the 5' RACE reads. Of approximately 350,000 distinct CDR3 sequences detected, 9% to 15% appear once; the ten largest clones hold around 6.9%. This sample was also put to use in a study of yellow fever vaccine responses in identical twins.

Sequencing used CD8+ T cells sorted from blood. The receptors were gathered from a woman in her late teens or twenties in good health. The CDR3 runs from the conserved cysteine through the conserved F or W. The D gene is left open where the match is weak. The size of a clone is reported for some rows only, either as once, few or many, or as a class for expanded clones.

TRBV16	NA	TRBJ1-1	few	CASSQQGYTEAFF	TGTGCCAGCAGCCAACAGGGATACACTGAAGCTTTCTTT
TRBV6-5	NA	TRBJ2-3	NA	CASSYYDLARPGTQYF	TGTGCCAGCAGTTACTACGACCTGGCCAGGCCAGGTACGCAGTATTTT
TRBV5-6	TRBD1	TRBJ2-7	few	CASSLWGTGSYEQYF	TGTGCCAGCAGCTTGTGGGGGACAGGGTCCTACGAGCAGTACTTC
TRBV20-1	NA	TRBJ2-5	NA	CSARDLGSSYQETQYF	TGCAGTGCTAGAGATCTCGGGAGCTCGTACCAAGAGACCCAGTACTTC
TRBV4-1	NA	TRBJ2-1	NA	CASSQESRLWVQFF	TGCGCCAGCAGCCAAGAAAGTCGGCTTTGGGTCCAGTTCTTC
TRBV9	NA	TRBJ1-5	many	CASSPEGGNQPQHF	TGTGCCAGCAGCCCAGAGGGGGGCAATCAGCCCCAGCATTTT
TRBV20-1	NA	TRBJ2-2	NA	CSATHRDAPKNTGELFF	TGCAGTGCTACCCACCGGGATGCCCCAAAAAACACCGGGGAGCTGTTTTTT
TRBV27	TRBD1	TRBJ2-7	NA	CASSSRQGASSYEQYF	TGTGCCAGCAGTTCCCGACAGGGGGCGAGTTCCTACGAGCAGTACTTC
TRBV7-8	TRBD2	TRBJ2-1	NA	CASSLPGGQYNEQFF	TGTGCCAGCAGCTTACCGGGGGGGCAATACAATGAGCAGTTCTTC
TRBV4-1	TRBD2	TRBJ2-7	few	CASSQAAGVDYEQYF	TGCGCCAGCAGCCAAGCAGCGGGAGTGGACTACGAGCAGTACTTC
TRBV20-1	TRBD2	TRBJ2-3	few	CSASSVSGVRDTQYF	TGCAGTGCTAGTAGCGTTAGCGGGGTGCGGGATACGCAGTATTTT
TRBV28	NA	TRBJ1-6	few	CASSGKGSPLHF	TGTGCCAGCAGCGGCAAAGGGTCACCCCTCCACTTT
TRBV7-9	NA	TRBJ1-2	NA	CASSFQTLVGGYTF	TGTGCCAGCAGCTTCCAAACCTTGGTGGGTGGCTACACCTTC
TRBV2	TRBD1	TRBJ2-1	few	CASRGTGNEQFF	TGTGCCAGCAGGGGGACAGGGAATGAGCAGTTCTTC
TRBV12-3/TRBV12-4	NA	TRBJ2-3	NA	CASSLAYDTDTQYF	TGTGCCAGCAGTTTAGCTTACGACACAGATACGCAGTATTTT
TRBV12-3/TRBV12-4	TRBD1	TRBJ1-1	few	CASSNRDSVNTEAFF	TGTGCCAGCAGCAACCGGGACAGCGTGAACACTGAAGCTTTCTTT
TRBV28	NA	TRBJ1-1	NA	CASSSHVMNTEAFF	TGTGCCAGCAGTTCCCACGTAATGAACACTGAAGCTTTCTTT
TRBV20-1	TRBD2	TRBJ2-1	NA	CSARVTSGLGQFF	TGCAGTGCTAGGGTCACTAGCGGCCTAGGGCAGTTCTTC
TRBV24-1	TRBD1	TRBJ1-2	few	CATSDSDRVGYTF	TGTGCCACCAGTGATTCTGACAGGGTCGGCTACACCTTC
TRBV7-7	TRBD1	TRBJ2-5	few	CASSSRTRGSETQYF	TGTGCCAGCAGCTCCCGGACCAGGGGGTCAGAGACCCAGTACTTC
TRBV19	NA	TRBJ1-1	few	CASSPTPGASLSF	TGTGCCAGTAGTCCGACCCCAGGGGCCTCGCTTTCGTTT
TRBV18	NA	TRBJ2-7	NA	CASSTDSTYEQYF	TGTGCCAGCTCAACGGACAGCACCTACGAGCAGTACTTC